This TCR beta chain is from a study of response to subunit inactivated influenza vaccine. Study conclusions and caveats: Authors suggested that a seasonal influenza vaccination recruits few new T cells each time.

TCRdb recomputed calls from the RT-PCR reads with MiXCR, one row per CDR3 protein. The sample has more than 400,000 distinct CDR3 sequences; roughly 7.6% are singletons. The germline gives CDR1 MNHEY, CDR2 SMNVEV (reference sequence). V shed 4 bases, J shed 3 bases, and the junction held 7 bases outside the gene matches. This CDR3 is built from 15 residues. The sample holds many counts of this clonotype. What it binds is not known. The receptor was isolated from a man between 50 and 75 years old who received an inactivated influenza vaccine. The rearrangement joins TRBV27 to TRBJ1-2; 8 bases line up with TRBD1. The sample consisted of PBMCs from blood, taken around 25 months after vaccination. CDR3 bases: TGTGCCAGCAGTTCCAAACGCAGGGGGCACTATGGCTACACCTTC. Residues: CASSSKRRGHYGYTF.